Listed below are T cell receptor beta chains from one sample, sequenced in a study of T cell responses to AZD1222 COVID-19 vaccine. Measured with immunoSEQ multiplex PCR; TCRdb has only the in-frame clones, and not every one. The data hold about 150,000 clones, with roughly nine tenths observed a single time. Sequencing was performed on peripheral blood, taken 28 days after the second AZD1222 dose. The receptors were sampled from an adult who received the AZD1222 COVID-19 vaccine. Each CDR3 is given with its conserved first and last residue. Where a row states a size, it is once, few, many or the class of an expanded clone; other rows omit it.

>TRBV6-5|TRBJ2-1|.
CASSYHGQGYNEQFF
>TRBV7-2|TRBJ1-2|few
CATSWGTGAGYTF
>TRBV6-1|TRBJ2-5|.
CASSEGNYQETQYF
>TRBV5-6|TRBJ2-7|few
CARYRVPGEQYF
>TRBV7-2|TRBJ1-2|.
CASSLAGSGYTF
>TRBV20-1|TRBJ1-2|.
CSAPNYGYTF
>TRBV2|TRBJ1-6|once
CASSPRDRGNSPLHF
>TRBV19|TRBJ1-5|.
CASSVIGTHGLNQPQHF
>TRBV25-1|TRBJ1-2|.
CASSEWGAQGLDYGYTF
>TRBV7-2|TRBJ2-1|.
CASSLGQGLAGKSNEQFF
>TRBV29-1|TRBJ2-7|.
CSGGLAGYEQYF
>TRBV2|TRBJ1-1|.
CASSGRGAEAFF
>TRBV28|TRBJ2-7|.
CASSFPGGGDYEQYF
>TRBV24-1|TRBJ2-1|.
CATSGWGEEWNEQFF
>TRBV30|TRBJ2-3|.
CAWREGGSADTQYF
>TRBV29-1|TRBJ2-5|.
CSAGRVVQETQYF
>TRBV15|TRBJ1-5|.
CATSTGTGVQPQHF
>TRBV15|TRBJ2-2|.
CATSTLTGSGELFF
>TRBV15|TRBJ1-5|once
CATSRDPAVNQPQHF
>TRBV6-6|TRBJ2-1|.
CASSYSQREFYEQFF
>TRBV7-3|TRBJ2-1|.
CASSSYGGTSSYNEQFF
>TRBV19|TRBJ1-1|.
CASSIIRGEAFF
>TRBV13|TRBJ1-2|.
CASSLGAGDGYTF
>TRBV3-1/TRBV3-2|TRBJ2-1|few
CASSQDVYRRVHGSAYNEQFF
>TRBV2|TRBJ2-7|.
CASSEGPSGYEQYF
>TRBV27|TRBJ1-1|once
CASSLSRRVEAFF
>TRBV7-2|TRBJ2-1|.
CASSLGSQGGVEQFF
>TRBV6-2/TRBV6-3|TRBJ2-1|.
CASSYTRDGLNEQFF
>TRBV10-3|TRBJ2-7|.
CAIRDLGTGQAYEQYF
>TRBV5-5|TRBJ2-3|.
CASSPGSPPSTDTQYF
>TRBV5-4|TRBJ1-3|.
CASSGISDTIYF
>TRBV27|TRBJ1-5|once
CASSGSNQPQHF
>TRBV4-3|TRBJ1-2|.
CASSPLWAEGDGYTF
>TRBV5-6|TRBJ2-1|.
CASSGQGRRSYNEQFF
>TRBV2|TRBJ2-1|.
CASSERDRVFNEQFF
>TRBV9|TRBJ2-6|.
CASSAYRGPGANVLTF
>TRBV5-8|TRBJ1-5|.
CASTSGPRVSSNQPQHF
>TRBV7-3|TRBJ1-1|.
CASSLGYGTEAFF
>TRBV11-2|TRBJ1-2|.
CASSHEGANYGYTF
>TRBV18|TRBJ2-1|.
CASSPPHNEQFF
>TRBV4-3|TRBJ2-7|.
CASSQDEGAGYEQYF
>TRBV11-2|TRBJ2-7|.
CASSHSGSTYEQYF
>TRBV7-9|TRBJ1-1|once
CASSQEGRGFWVNTEAFF
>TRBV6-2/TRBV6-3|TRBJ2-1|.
CASSYGYNEQFF
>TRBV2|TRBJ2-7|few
CASSREGQGYEQYF
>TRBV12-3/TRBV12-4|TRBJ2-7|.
CASSLTPPNEQYF
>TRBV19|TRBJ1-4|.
CASSITLSHGKLFF
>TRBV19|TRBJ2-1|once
CASSLLAGYNEQFF
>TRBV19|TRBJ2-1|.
CASSIAWSVQRGQFF
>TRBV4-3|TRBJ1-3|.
CASSQVWGSATSGNTIYF
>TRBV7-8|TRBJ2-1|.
CASSLEGRAAGEQFF
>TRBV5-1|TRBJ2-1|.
CASSPWGQGLNEQFF
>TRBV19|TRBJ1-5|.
CASSIVGVGQPQHF
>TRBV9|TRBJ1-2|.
CASSPTGGGLYGYTF
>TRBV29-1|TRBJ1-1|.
CSAAGQGAEAFF